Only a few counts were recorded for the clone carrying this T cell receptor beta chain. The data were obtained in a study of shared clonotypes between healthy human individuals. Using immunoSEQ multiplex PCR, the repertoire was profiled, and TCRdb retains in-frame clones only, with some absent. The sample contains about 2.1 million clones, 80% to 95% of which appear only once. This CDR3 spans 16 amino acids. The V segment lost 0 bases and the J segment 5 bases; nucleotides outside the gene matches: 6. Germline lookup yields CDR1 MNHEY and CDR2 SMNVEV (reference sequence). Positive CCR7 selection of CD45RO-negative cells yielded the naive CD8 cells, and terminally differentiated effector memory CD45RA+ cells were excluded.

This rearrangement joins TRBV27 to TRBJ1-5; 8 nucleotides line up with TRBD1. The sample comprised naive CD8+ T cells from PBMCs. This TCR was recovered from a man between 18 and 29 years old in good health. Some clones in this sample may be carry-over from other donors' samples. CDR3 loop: CASSLSAGTGHQPQHF. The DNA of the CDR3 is TGTGCCAGCAGTTTATCGGCCGGGACAGGTCATCAGCCCCAGCATTTT.